This entry lists 7 T cell receptor beta chains sequenced from one sample in a study of shared clonotypes between healthy human individuals. Clones were sequenced by immunoSEQ multiplex PCR, and TCRdb holds only the in-frame ones, with some missing. This table has approximately 2.4 million clones, approximately 94% appearing once. The material sequenced was naive CD4+ T cells sorted from blood. Specified subset: CD45RA+ positively selected. These receptors all stem from a man aged 18-30 years in good health.

The V call is TRBV14, the J call TRBJ2-1; 8 nucleotides align to TRBD2. CDR1 is SGHDN, CDR2 FVKESK, per germline. V trimming: 4 bases; J trimming: 9 bases; junction bases outside the gene matches: 11. CDR3 length: 15 residues. The CDR3: CASSRGGTTLVEQFF. CDR3 nucleotide sequence: TGTGCCAGCAGCCGCGGGGGGACTACATTAGTTGAGCAGTTCTTC.

A single count supports this clone. The V call is TRBV7-8, the J call TRBJ1-2, with a tentative D call TRBD1 (5 bases). Looked up from germline, CDR1 is SGHVS and CDR2 is FQNEAQ. The CDR3 loop spans 13 amino acids. The ends were cut back, 2 bases at V and 8 bases at J, with 12 bases in the middle. CDR3 protein: CASSLQGTGGYTF. CDR3 sequence (DNA): TGTGCCAGCAGCTTACAGGGCACGGGAGGCTACACCTTC.

This clone appeared once. V usage is TRBV5-1 and J usage is TRBJ2-5, with a weak D call TRBD2 (5 bases). The length of the CDR3 is 14 residues. The V gene lost 0 bases and the J gene lost 9 bases, with 15 bases spanning the gap. The germline gives CDR1 SGHRS, CDR2 YFSETQ. The CDR3 DNA reads TGCGCCAGCAGCTTGGGGGAGTTTAGTGCGGCCCAGTACTTC. Its protein product is CASSLGEFSAAQYF.

This clone was seen a single time. The rearrangement joins TRBV4-1 to TRBJ1-2; D gene unclear. The V and J ends lost 1 base and 0 bases respectively, with 15 bases between them. The CDR3 sequence is 17 residues long. CDR1 is MGHRA, CDR2 YSYEKL, per germline. CDR3 DNA sequence: TGCGCCAGCAGCCAAGGGGTTTTTAGCAGCCCTAACTATGGCTACACCTTC. Its protein is CASSQGVFSSPNYGYTF.

As to this clone: Different DNA sequences within this sample yield the same CDR3. The chain is built from TRBV7-2 and TRBJ1-3; D call uncertain. CDR1 is SGHTA and CDR2 is FQGNSA in the germline V gene. There are 14 residues in the CDR3. Trimming pared 0 bases from V and 2 bases from J, leaving 5 bases between. This chain's CDR3 is CASSLALPGNTIYF. The CDR3 DNA sequence: TGTGCCAGCAGCTTAGCGTTGCCTGGAAACACCATATATTTT.

The chain links TRBV6-1 to TRBJ2-2, with 7 bases aligning to TRBD1. V trimming: 2 bases; J trimming: 3 bases; junction bases outside the gene matches: 3. The germline CDR1 and CDR2 sequences are MNHNS and SASEGT. The CDR3 is 15 amino acids. This chain's CDR3 is CASSEQGVHTGELFF. The CDR3, as DNA: TGTGCCAGCAGTGAACAGGGGGTGCACACCGGGGAGCTGTTTTTT.

The chain joins TRBV6-4 to TRBJ1-5; a possible D gene is TRBD1 (5 bases). Trimming shortened V by 0 bases and J by 0 bases, and 15 bases separated the two germline ends. CDR3 length: 18 residues. CDR1 and CDR2 from the germline V gene are MRHNA and SNTAGT. This CDR3 is CASSDSARGSYSNQPQHF. The CDR3, as DNA: TGTGCCAGCAGTGACTCAGCAAGGGGCAGCTATAGCAATCAGCCCCAGCATTTT.